Below, 8 T cell receptor beta chains from the same sample are listed, as sequenced in a study of OX40 agonist ivuxolimab in advanced cancers. The data were produced by immunoSEQ multiplex PCR, yet TCRdb's version contains in-frame clones alone and is incomplete. The repertoire holds roughly 48,000 clones, with roughly 89% as singletons. The input for sequencing was CD4+ or CD8+ T cells sorted from blood, taken in a trial of the OX40 agonist ivuxolimab. The receptors were sampled from an adult with an advanced solid tumor such as melanoma, head and neck, liver or kidney cancer.

The chain uses TRBV5-8 and TRBJ2-2; D is perhaps TRBD1 (6 bases). This CDR3 has 16 residues. The V end was cut by 0 bases, the J end by 0 bases, with 9 bases between. Germline values: CDR1 SGHTS, CDR2 YDEGEE. The CDR3 loop reads CASSLGQGSNTGELFF. The CDR3 bases are TGTGCCAGCAGCTTGGGGCAGGGGTCGAACACCGGGGAGCTGTTTTTT.

The J gene is TRBJ2-5, the V gene TRBV6-5; D remains ambiguous. The CDR3 length is 13 residues. The V gene lost 2 bases and the J gene lost 5 bases, with 9 bases spanning the gap. Per germline, CDR1 MNHEY and CDR2 SVGAGI. The CDR3, as DNA: TGTGCCAGCAGTTACGTCAGGCGGGAGACCCAGTACTTC. Its translation: CASSYVRRETQYF.

This rearrangement joins TRBV19 to TRBJ2-7; D is perhaps TRBD1 or TRBD2 (5 bases each). CDR1 LNHDA and CDR2 SQIVND come from the germline V gene (reference sequence). Trimming left V 5 bases short and J 0 bases short, with 11 bases between. The CDR3 covers 14 residues. The CDR3 nucleotides read TGTGCCAGTAGTCTGGGGGTTGTCTCCTACGAGCAGTACTTC. Translated: CASSLGVVSYEQYF.

Written as DNA, the CDR3 is TGTGCCAGCAGTTTATTCGTCTACGAGCAGTACTTC. Translated: CASSLFVYEQYF. The chain couples TRBV28 to TRBJ2-7; D is unclear. The CDR3 covers 12 residues. The germline gives CDR1 MDHEN, CDR2 SYDVKM. The ends were cut back, 1 base at V and 3 bases at J, with 4 bases in the middle. The variable domain in full, with the rest retrieved from reference TRBV28 and TRBJ2-7, is DVKVTQSSRYLVKRTGEKVFLECVQDMDHENMFWYRQDPGLGLRLIYFSYDVKMKEKGDIPEGYSVSREKKERFSLILESASTNQTSMYLCASSLFVYEQYFGPGTRLTVT.

The gene calls are TRBV29-1 and TRBJ1-1; D ambiguous. This CDR3 has 11 amino acids. The germline V gene has CDR1 SQVTM and CDR2 ANQGSEA. V gave up 3 bases and J gave up 5 bases, with 7 bases separating them. The CDR3 bases are TGCAGCGTTGATAAAGGGACTGAAGCTTTCTTT. It yields the protein CSVDKGTEAFF.

The V call is TRBV6-6, the J call TRBJ2-2, with 8 bases lining up with TRBD1. The germline V gene has CDR1 MNHNY and CDR2 SVGAGI (reference sequence). The V and J ends lost 3 bases and 6 bases, in that order; junction bases with no gene match: 9. The CDR3 is 16 residues long. CDR3 protein: CASSYRDRSIPGELFF. CDR3 sequence (DNA): TGTGCCAGCAGTTATCGGGACAGGAGTATACCCGGGGAGCTGTTTTTT.

Only a few counts were recorded for this clone. The chain employs TRBV7-9 and TRBJ2-1, with 7 positions matching TRBD1. The CDR3 runs to 15 residues. The J segment lost 2 bases and the V segment lost 2 bases, leaving 3 bases of the junction unmatched. In germline, CDR1 is SEHNR, CDR2 FQNEAQ (reference sequence). The CDR3 DNA reads as TGTGCCAGCAGCTTAAACAGGGGAACCTACAATGAGCAGTTCTTC. Protein product: CASSLNRGTYNEQFF.

This clone was picked up a small number of times. The chain joins TRBV7-8 to TRBJ2-2; unclear D gene. Trimming took 9 bases from V and 3 from J, leaving 20 bases between them. This CDR3 region has 16 residues. Germline assignment: CDR1 SGHVS and CDR2 FQNEAQ. The CDR3 DNA sequence: TGTGCCAGTAGTGCGGCGTTGGGCAGTGACACCGGGGAGCTGTTTTTT. This codes for CASSAALGSDTGELFF. The entire variable domain, with the rest obtained from reference TRBV7-8 and TRBJ2-2, is as follows: GAGVSQSPRYKVAKRGQDVALRCDPISGHVSLFWYQQALGQGPEFLTYFQNEAQLDKSGLPSDRFFAERPEGSVSTLKIQRTQQEDSAVYLCASSAALGSDTGELFFGEGSRLTVL.